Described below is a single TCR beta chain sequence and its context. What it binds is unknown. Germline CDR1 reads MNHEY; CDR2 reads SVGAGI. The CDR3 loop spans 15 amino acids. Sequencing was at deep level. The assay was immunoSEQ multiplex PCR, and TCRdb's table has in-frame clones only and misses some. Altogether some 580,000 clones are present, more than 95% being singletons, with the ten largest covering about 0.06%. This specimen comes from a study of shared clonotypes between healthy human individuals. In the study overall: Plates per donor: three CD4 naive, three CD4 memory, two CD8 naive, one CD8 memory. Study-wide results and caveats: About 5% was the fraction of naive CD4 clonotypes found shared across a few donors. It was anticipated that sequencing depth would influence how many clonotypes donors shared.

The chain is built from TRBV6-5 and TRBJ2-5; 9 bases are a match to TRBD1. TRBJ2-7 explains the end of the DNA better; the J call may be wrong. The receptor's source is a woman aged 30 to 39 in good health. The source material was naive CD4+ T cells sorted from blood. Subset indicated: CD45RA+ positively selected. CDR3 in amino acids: CASSSGQGLGYEQYF. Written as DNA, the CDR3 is TGTGCCAGCAGTTCGGGACAGGGCCTTGGATACGAGCAGTACTTC.